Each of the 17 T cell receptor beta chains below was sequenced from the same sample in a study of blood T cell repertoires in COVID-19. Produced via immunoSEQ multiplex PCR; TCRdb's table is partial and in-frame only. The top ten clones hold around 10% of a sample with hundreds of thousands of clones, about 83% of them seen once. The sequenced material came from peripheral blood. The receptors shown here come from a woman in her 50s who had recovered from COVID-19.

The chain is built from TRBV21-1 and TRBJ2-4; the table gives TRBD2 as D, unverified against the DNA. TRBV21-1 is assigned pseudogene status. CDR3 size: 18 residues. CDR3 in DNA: TGTGCCAGCAGCAAAGAAACCCCACCTAGCGGGGTAAAAAACATTCAGTACTTC. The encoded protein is CASSKETPPSGVKNIQYF.

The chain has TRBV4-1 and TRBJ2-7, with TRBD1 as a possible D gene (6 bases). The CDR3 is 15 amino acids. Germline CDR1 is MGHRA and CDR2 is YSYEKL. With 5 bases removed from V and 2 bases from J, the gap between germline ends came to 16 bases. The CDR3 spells CASSVYRETTYEQYF. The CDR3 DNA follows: TGCGCCAGCAGCGTATACAGGGAAACAACCTACGAGCAGTACTTC.

The chain's CDR3 is CASSDGTVSSGANVLTF. The CDR3 DNA follows: TGTGCCAGCAGTGATGGAACAGTTTCATCTGGGGCCAACGTCCTGACTTTC. The chain carries TRBV2 and TRBJ2-6; D is uncertain. With 3 bases removed from V and 1 base from J, the gap between germline ends came to 13 bases. This CDR3 is built from 17 residues. Germline CDR1 is SNHLY and CDR2 is FYNNEI. Together with reference TRBV2 and TRBJ2-6, the CDR3 gives the full variable domain: EPEVTQTPSHQVTQMGQEVILRCVPISNHLYFYWYRQILGQKVEFLVSFYNNEISEKSEIFDDQFSVERPDGSNFTLKIRSTKLEDSAMYFCASSDGTVSSGANVLTFGAGSRLTVL.

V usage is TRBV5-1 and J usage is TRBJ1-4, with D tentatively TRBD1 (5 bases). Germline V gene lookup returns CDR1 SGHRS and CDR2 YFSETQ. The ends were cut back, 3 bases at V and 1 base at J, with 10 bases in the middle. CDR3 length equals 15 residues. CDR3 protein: CASSYGRGTNEKLFF. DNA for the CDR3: TGCGCCAGCAGCTACGGGAGGGGAACTAATGAAAAACTGTTTTTT. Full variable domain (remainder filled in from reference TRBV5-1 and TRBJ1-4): KAGVTQTPRYLIKTRGQQVTLSCSPISGHRSVSWYQQTPGQGLQFLFEYFSETQRNKGNFPGRFSGRQFSNSRSEMNVSTLELGDSALYLCASSYGRGTNEKLFFGSGTQLSVL.

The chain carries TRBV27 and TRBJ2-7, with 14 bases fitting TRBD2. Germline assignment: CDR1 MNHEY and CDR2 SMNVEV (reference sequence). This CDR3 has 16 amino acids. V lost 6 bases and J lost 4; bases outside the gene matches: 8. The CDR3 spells CASRGGLAGVGYEQYF. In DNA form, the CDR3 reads TGTGCCAGCAGGGGGGGACTAGCGGGAGTGGGGTACGAGCAGTACTTC.

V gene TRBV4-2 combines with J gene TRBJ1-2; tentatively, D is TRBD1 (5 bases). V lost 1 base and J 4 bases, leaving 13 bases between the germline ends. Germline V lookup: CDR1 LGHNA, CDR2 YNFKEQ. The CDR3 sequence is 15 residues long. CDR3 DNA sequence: TGTGCCAGCAGCCAAGGGCAGGGCGCAGGCTATGGCTACACCTTC. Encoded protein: CASSQGQGAGYGYTF.

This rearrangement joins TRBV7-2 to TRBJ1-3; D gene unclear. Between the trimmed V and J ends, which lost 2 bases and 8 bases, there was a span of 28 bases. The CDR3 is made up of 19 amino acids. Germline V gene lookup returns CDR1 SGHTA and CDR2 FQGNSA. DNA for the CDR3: TGTGCCAGCAGCTTAAGACTCGGTCTAAATCCGTGGGAGAGAGACACCATATATTTT. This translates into CASSLRLGLNPWERDTIYF.

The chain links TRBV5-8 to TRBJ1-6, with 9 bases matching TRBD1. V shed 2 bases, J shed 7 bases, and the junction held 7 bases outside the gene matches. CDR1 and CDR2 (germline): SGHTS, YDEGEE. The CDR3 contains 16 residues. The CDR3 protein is CASSFAKGQGNSPLHF. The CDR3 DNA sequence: TGTGCCAGCAGCTTTGCCAAGGGACAGGGCAATTCACCCCTCCACTTT.

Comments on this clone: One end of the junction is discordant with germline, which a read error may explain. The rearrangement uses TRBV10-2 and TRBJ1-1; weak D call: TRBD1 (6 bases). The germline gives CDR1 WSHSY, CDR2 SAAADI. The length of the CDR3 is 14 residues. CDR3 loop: CASRSNTGNSEAFF. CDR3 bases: TGCGCCAGCCGATCCAATACAGGGAACTCTGAAGCTTTCTTT.

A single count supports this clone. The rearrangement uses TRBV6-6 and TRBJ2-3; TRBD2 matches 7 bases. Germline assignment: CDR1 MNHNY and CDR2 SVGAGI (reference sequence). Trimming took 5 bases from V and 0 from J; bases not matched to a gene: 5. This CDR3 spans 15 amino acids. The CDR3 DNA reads TGTGCCAGCAGTCGGAGCGGGGCTAGCACAGATACGCAGTATTTT. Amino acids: CASSRSGASTDTQYF.

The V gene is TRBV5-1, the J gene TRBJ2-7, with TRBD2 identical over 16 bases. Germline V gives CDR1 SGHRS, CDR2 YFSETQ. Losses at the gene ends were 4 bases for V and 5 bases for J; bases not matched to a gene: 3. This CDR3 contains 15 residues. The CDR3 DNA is TGCGCCAGCAGCCGCGGGACTAGCGGGGGGGACGAGCAGTACTTC. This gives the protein CASSRGTSGGDEQYF. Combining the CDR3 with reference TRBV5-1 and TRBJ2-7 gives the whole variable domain KAGVTQTPRYLIKTRGQQVTLSCSPISGHRSVSWYQQTPGQGLQFLFEYFSETQRNKGNFPGRFSGRQFSNSRSEMNVSTLELGDSALYLCASSRGTSGGDEQYFGPGTRLTVT.

The CDR3 DNA sequence: TGTGCCAGCAGCCCTATATTCGCGGGAGTTGAGCAGTTCTTC. Its protein is CASSPIFAGVEQFF. The chain uses TRBV7-2 and TRBJ2-1; 7 bases agree with TRBD2. Trimming at V came to 5 bases and at J to 9 bases, leaving 10 bases not matched to a gene. Germline CDR1 SGHTA, CDR2 FQGNSA. The CDR3 loop spans 14 amino acids.

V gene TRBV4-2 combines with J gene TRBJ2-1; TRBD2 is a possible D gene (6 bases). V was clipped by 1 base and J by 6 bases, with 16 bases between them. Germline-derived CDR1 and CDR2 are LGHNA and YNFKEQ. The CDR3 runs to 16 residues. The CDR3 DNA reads TGTGCCAGCAGCCAAGTTGCCGGGAGCGCCGCCAATGAGCAGTTCTTC. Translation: CASSQVAGSAANEQFF.

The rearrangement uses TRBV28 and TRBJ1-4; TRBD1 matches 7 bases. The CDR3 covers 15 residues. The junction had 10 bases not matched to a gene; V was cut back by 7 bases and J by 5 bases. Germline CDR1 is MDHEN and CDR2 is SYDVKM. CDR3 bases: TGTGCCAGCACCTCCAGGGGGAGTTTGAATGAAAAACTGTTTTTT. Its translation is CASTSRGSLNEKLFF.

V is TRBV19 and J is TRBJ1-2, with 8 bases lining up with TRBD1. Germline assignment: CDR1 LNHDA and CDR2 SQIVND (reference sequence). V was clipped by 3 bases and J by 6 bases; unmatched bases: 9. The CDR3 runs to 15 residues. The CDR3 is CASSILQGGLDGYTF. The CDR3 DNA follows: TGTGCCAGTAGTATTCTACAGGGGGGCTTGGATGGCTACACCTTC.

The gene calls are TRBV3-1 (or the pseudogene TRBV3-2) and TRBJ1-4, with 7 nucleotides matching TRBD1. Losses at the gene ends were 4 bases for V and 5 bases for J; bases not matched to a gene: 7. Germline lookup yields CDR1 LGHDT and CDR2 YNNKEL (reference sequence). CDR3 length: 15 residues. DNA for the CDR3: TGTGCCAGCAGCCCTATGACAGGGCTGAATGAAAAACTGTTTTTT. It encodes CASSPMTGLNEKLFF.

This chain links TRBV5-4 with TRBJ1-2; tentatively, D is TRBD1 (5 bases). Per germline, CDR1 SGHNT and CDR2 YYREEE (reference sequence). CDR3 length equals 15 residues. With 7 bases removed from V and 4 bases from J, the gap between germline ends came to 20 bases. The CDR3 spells CASGAWEGPGYGYTF. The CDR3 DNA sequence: TGTGCCAGCGGGGCCTGGGAGGGACCAGGCTATGGCTACACCTTC. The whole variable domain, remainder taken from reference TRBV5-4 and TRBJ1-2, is ETGVTQSPTHLIKTRGQQVTLRCSSQSGHNTVSWYQQALGQGPQFIFQYYREEENGRGNFPPRFSGLQFPNYSSELNVNALELDDSALYLCASGAWEGPGYGYTFGSGTRLTVV.